The clone carrying this T cell receptor (beta chain) was detected many times. Its antigen is unidentified. This record belongs to a study of T cell repertoires in cytomegalovirus infection. Study-wide context: Through public TCR beta signatures, both CMV infection and matching HLA type were indicated.

Germline CDR1 and CDR2: SGHTA and FQGNSA. The CDR3 contains 17 residues. With V trimmed by 0 bases and J by 1 base, 5 bases remained unmatched. Whole-study findings and limits: Adding up the frequency of public TCR beta families identified people who carried CMV plus the relevant HLA. CMV-specific HLA-C-restricted TCR beta clonotypes dominated the ex vivo response.

TCRdb reprocessed the reads via MiXCR and lists one record per CDR3 protein. The table shows a few hundred thousand distinct CDR3 sequences, with less than 30% occurring only once. Sequencing used PBMCs. The chain couples TRBV7-2 to TRBJ2-1; 8 bases agree with TRBD1. The receptor's source is a human donor in good health (CMV status not recorded). Some clones in this sample may be carry-over from other donors' samples. The CDR3 DNA reads TGTGCCAGCAGCTTAGCGAGTCAGGGGGCTTCCTACAATGAGCAGTTCTTC. Translating gives CASSLASQGASYNEQFF.